This T cell receptor (beta chain) was identified in a study of cytomegalovirus exposure and HLA in healthy donors. Germline lookup yields CDR1 SGHTS and CDR2 YDEGEE. Trimming took 4 bases from V and 3 from J, leaving 14 bases between them. The CDR3 runs 15 residues. PCR amplification relied on 60 Vbeta primers (plus 13 Jbeta primers). Sequencing used immunoSEQ multiplex PCR; TCRdb keeps in-frame clones, though not all of them. The sample shows around 50,000 clones, and approximately 6.6% sits with its ten largest clones. This sequence joins TRBV5-8 and TRBJ1-5, with a possible D match to TRBD1 (5 bases). This TCR was sampled from a male donor in good health and CMV-seropositive. The sample consisted of PBMCs. CDR3 residues: CASSRGSGPNQPQHF. DNA for the CDR3: TGTGCCAGCAGCCGGGGGTCCGGCCCCAATCAGCCCCAGCATTTT.